Presented here are 27 T cell receptor beta chains from one specimen sequenced in a study of cytomegalovirus exposure and HLA in healthy donors. The data were produced by immunoSEQ multiplex PCR, yet TCRdb's version contains in-frame clones alone and is incomplete. The data show about 160,000 clones, 96% seen once. Sequencing used PBMCs. The receptors were sampled from a young woman in good health and CMV-seronegative.

This chain joins TRBV18 and TRBJ1-2; D may be TRBD1 (5 bases). This CDR3 spans 14 amino acids. The V and J ends lost 3 bases and 1 base respectively, with 9 bases between them. Germline V gene data show CDR1 as KGHSH and CDR2 as LQKENI. Here the CDR3 DNA reads TGTGCCAGCTCACCTTCACAGGTTAACTATGGCTACACCTTC. Translating gives CASSPSQVNYGYTF. The full variable domain, completed using reference TRBV18 and TRBJ1-2, is NAGVMQNPRHLVRRRGQEARLRCSPMKGHSHVYWYRQLPEEGLKFMVYLQKENIIDESGMPKERFSAEFPKEGPSILRIQQVVRGDSAAYFCASSPSQVNYGYTFGSGTRLTVV.

The CDR3 region has the DNA TGTGCCAGCAGCGGAGGACAGGGGTGGAACTATGGCTACACCTTC. Protein: CASSGGQGWNYGYTF. The rearrangement uses TRBV7-9 and TRBJ1-2, with 9 bases lining up with TRBD1. Germline CDR1 is SEHNR and CDR2 is FQNEAQ (reference sequence). The CDR3 contains 15 residues. J lost 2 bases, V lost 5 bases, and 6 bases had no gene match.

The rearrangement links TRBV5-1 to TRBJ1-4; perhaps TRBD1 as D (5 bases). Germline CDR1 is SGHRS and CDR2 is YFSETQ. CDR3 size: 14 residues. The V end was cut by 3 bases, the J end by 3 bases, with 9 bases between. The CDR3 here is CASSWGGANEKLFF. The CDR3 DNA is TGCGCCAGCAGCTGGGGGGGGGCTAATGAAAAACTGTTTTTT.

V gene TRBV19 combines with J gene TRBJ2-1; 7 nucleotides agree with TRBD2. The germline V gene encodes CDR1 LNHDA and CDR2 SQIVND (reference sequence). The CDR3 runs to 15 residues. V was pared by 6 bases and J by 4 bases, with 9 bases of the junction left unmatched. The CDR3 is CASSPGLREYNEQFF. The CDR3 region has the DNA TGTGCCAGTAGCCCCGGACTGCGGGAGTACAATGAGCAGTTCTTC.

This chain joins TRBV7-8 and TRBJ1-6; 7 bases match TRBD1. Trimming at V came to 4 bases and at J to 0 bases, leaving 9 bases not matched to a gene. The CDR3 is 18 residues long. Germline V gene sequence: CDR1 SGHVS, CDR2 FQNEAQ. CDR3 residues: CASSSTLQGSSYNSPLHF. The DNA of the CDR3 is TGTGCCAGCAGCTCGACACTACAGGGGAGCTCCTATAATTCACCCCTCCACTTT.

The J gene is TRBJ1-2, the V gene TRBV18; tentative D call: TRBD1 (5 bases). V lost 3 bases to trimming and J lost 2 bases, with 10 bases between them. CDR1 and CDR2 (germline): KGHSH, LQKENI. The CDR3 is 14 amino acids. The CDR3 DNA is TGTGCCAGCTCACCCCAGGGCTTCAACTATGGCTACACCTTC. This sequence encodes CASSPQGFNYGYTF.

A single count supports this clone. The chain employs TRBV6-5 and TRBJ1-2; D is unresolved. CDR1 is MNHEY and CDR2 is SVGAGI in the germline V gene. The CDR3 consists of 16 residues. V dropped 0 bases and J dropped 5 bases, with 16 bases sitting between them. The CDR3 spells CASSYSWRGSRYGYTF. The CDR3 DNA is TGTGCCAGCAGTTACTCTTGGAGAGGGTCCCGTTATGGCTACACCTTC.

The gene calls are TRBV2 and TRBJ1-5; D is unresolved. Trimming took 4 bases from V and 4 from J, leaving 8 bases between them. The germline gives CDR1 SNHLY, CDR2 FYNNEI. The length of the CDR3 is 13 residues. The chain's CDR3 is CASSGQWNQPQHF. CDR3 bases: TGTGCCAGCAGTGGACAATGGAATCAGCCCCAGCATTTT.

The chain has TRBV6-6 and TRBJ2-7; 8 nucleotides align to TRBD1. The germline gives CDR1 MNHNY, CDR2 SVGAGI (reference sequence). The CDR3 consists of 12 residues. Losses at the gene ends were 5 bases for V and 5 bases for J; bases not matched to a gene: 2. This CDR3 reads CASSVQGDEQYF. CDR3 DNA sequence: TGTGCCAGCAGTGTACAGGGGGACGAGCAGTACTTC.

V gene TRBV6-6 combines with J gene TRBJ2-1; no reliable D call. CDR1 and CDR2 (germline): MNHNY, SVGAGI (reference sequence). Trimming stripped 0 bases from V and 6 bases from J, with 3 bases between. The CDR3 contains 12 residues. The DNA of the CDR3 is TGTGCCAGCAGTTACTCGGCCAATGAGCAGTTCTTC. It specifies CASSYSANEQFF.

The chain has TRBV30 and TRBJ1-3, with D unresolved. The CDR3 extends over 14 amino acids. Germline-derived CDR1 and CDR2 are GTSNPN and SVGIG (reference sequence). V was pared by 0 bases and J by 2 bases, with 8 bases between. CDR3 in DNA: TGTGCCTGGAGTGTTTCTGTTGCTGGAAACACCATATATTTT. This sequence encodes CAWSVSVAGNTIYF.

The chain couples TRBV5-1 to TRBJ1-6; no reliable D call. The V end lost 3 bases, the J end lost 13 bases, and 17 bases lay between the germline ends. Germline lookup yields CDR1 SGHRS and CDR2 YFSETQ. The CDR3 has 14 residues. The CDR3 spells CASSSLSSSNPLHF. DNA for the CDR3: TGCGCCAGCAGCTCCTTAAGTAGTTCGAATCCCCTCCACTTT.

The rearrangement uses TRBV7-2 and TRBJ2-3, with TRBD2 matching 10 bases. V dropped 5 bases and J dropped 6; count of bases not matched to a gene: 5. The CDR3 is made up of 14 amino acids. Per the germline V gene, CDR1 is SGHTA and CDR2 is FQGNSA. The CDR3: CASSPGLAVDTQYF. CDR3 DNA: TGTGCCAGCAGCCCAGGACTAGCGGTGGATACGCAGTATTTT.

DNA for the CDR3: TGTGCCAGCTGCCCTCAGGGTTTCACGGTAGAGACCCAGTACTTC. Translating it yields CASCPQGFTVETQYF. V and J are TRBV7-2 and TRBJ2-5, with a weak D call TRBD1 (5 bases). V was trimmed by 8 bases and J by 4 bases, leaving 20 bases between them. CDR1 and CDR2 (germline): SGHTA, FQGNSA. CDR3 length: 15 amino acids.

CDR3 nucleotides: TGTGCCAGCAGTTACTCGAACAGGGGTTATGAAAAACTGTTTTTT. Translation: CASSYSNRGYEKLFF. The rearrangement links TRBV6-5 to TRBJ1-4; 7 bases map to TRBD1. The V segment lost 0 bases and the J segment 6 bases; nucleotides outside the gene matches: 4. This CDR3 has 15 residues. Germline-derived CDR1 and CDR2 are MNHEY and SVGAGI.

The CDR3 sequence is CASSVEGAGRSPLHF. CDR3 nucleotide sequence: TGTGCCAGCAGCGTAGAGGGGGCTGGCAGATCACCCCTCCACTTT. V usage is TRBV9 and J usage is TRBJ1-6; 7 nucleotides align to TRBD1. This CDR3 is built from 15 residues. Per the germline V gene, CDR1 is SGDLS and CDR2 is YYNGEE. After removal of 0 bases from V and 10 bases from J, the junction contained 7 bases not matched to a gene.

V usage is TRBV5-6 and J usage is TRBJ1-5; D gene ambiguous. Germline V gene data show CDR1 as SGHDT and CDR2 as YYEEEE. The CDR3 is made up of 14 amino acids. V lost 4 bases and J lost 0, with 8 bases in between. The CDR3 protein is CASSQGDSNQPQHF. The DNA for the CDR3 is TGTGCCAGCAGCCAAGGAGATAGCAATCAGCCCCAGCATTTT.

The chain links TRBV4-1 to TRBJ1-2; D perhaps matches TRBD1 (6 bases). V lost 5 bases, J lost 3 bases, and 10 bases lay in between. Germline V gene sequence: CDR1 MGHRA, CDR2 YSYEKL. The CDR3 is made up of 13 amino acids. The CDR3 DNA sequence: TGCGCCAGCAGCAACGACAGGCACTATGGCTACACCTTC. Residues: CASSNDRHYGYTF.

This rearrangement joins TRBV6-1 to TRBJ2-7, with 8 bases lining up with TRBD1. CDR1 is MNHNS and CDR2 is SASEGT in the germline V gene. The CDR3 runs to 17 residues. V dropped 3 bases and J dropped 4; count of bases not matched to a gene: 14. Here the CDR3 reads CASSDVRDRIGVYEQYF. CDR3 DNA: TGTGCCAGCAGTGACGTCCGGGACAGGATAGGGGTATACGAGCAGTACTTC.

The genes are TRBV14 and TRBJ2-7; tentatively, D is TRBD2 (7 bases). Trimming left V 1 base short and J 7 bases short, with 20 bases between. In germline, CDR1 is SGHDN, CDR2 FVKESK. The CDR3 runs 16 residues. This CDR3 reads CASSQAGGRGRWEQYF. In DNA form, the CDR3 reads TGTGCCAGCAGCCAAGCGGGTGGGCGGGGGCGCTGGGAGCAGTACTTC.

This clone was picked up one time. The V call is TRBV7-4, the J call TRBJ2-5, with TRBD2 as a possible D gene (6 bases). The CDR3 length is 17 residues. CDR1 and CDR2 from the germline V gene are SGHVT and SQSDAQ. V was cut by 2 bases and J by 7 bases, with 23 bases left in between. The DNA for the CDR3 is TGTGCCAGCAGCTTAAGGGTTTGGTTCGGGCGGGGCGGGACCCAGTACTTC. Protein: CASSLRVWFGRGGTQYF.

The chain combines TRBV27 with TRBJ1-2; D is unresolved. The germline CDR1 and CDR2 sequences are MNHEY and SMNVEV (reference sequence). V was shortened by 5 bases and J by 1 base, with 11 bases between the two germline ends. The CDR3 consists of 14 residues. The DNA for the CDR3 is TGTGCCAGCAGTCCTACAGTTATTAACTATGGCTACACCTTC. Residues: CASSPTVINYGYTF.

This chain uses TRBV4-2 with TRBJ2-7; 11 nucleotides agree with TRBD2. The CDR3 is made up of 17 amino acids. Germline V CDR1 and CDR2: LGHNA, YNFKEQ. J gave up 6 bases and V 0 bases, and 10 bases lay outside the gene matches. The CDR3 DNA is TGTGCCAGCAGCCAAGATCCGGGTAGCGGGGGGGCCCTCGAGCAGTACTTC. Its translation is CASSQDPGSGGALEQYF.

V gene TRBV7-9 combines with J gene TRBJ1-4; no clear D. The V gene lost 1 base and the J gene lost 8 bases, with 14 bases spanning the gap. Germline V gene data show CDR1 as SEHNR and CDR2 as FQNEAQ (reference sequence). CDR3 length equals 15 residues. The CDR3 DNA reads as TGTGCCAGCAGCTTAGTTCTCAGTGAGGGAGAAAAACTGTTTTTT. Its protein is CASSLVLSEGEKLFF.

CDR3 sequence reads: CASSQSTGNTIYF. The CDR3 DNA is TGTGCCAGCAGTCAATCAACTGGAAACACCATATATTTT. The chain employs TRBV6-5 and TRBJ1-3, with no clear D. V was trimmed by 5 bases and J by 2 bases, leaving 7 bases between them. Germline CDR1 MNHEY, CDR2 SVGAGI. CDR3 length: 13 amino acids.

The chain joins TRBV7-9 to TRBJ1-3, with unresolved D. Per the germline V gene, CDR1 is SEHNR and CDR2 is FQNEAQ (reference sequence). This CDR3 spans 15 amino acids. V lost 5 bases and J 0 bases, leaving 11 bases between the germline ends. The DNA for the CDR3 is TGTGCCAGCAGCCCTCGGAGGGACTCTGGAAACACCATATATTTT. Translation: CASSPRRDSGNTIYF. The full variable domain, completed using reference TRBV7-9 and TRBJ1-3, is DTGVSQNPRHKITKRGQNVTFRCDPISEHNRLYWYRQTLGQGPEFLTYFQNEAQLEKSRLLSDRFSAERPKGSFSTLEIQRTEQGDSAMYLCASSPRRDSGNTIYFGEGSWLTVV.

This chain links TRBV6-6 with TRBJ2-3; maybe TRBD2 (5 bases). V lost 5 bases and J lost 9, with 12 bases in between. CDR1 is MNHNY, CDR2 SVGAGI, per germline (reference sequence). This CDR3 has 12 residues. The CDR3 DNA sequence: TGTGCCAGCAGTACCTCCGGGGTGACGCAGTATTTT. Translation: CASSTSGVTQYF.